This entry describes one T cell receptor beta chain. A much larger clone differs by one base, so this may be a read error. This sample stems from a study of T cells in Graves' hyperthyroidism and ophthalmopathy. RNA transcripts provided the source from which TCR beta CDR3 regions were amplified. The HTBI primer set drove a first-round RT-PCR of the TCR CDR3. TCRdb re-analysed the multiplex PCR reads in MiXCR, keeping a single row per CDR3 protein. The sample lists about 640,000 distinct CDR3 sequences, around 21% occurring once. Per the germline V gene, CDR1 is SEHNR and CDR2 is FQNEAQ (reference sequence). The CDR3 covers 14 residues.

Sample: blood. The chain recombines TRBV7-9 with TRBJ1-1, with 8 bases identical to TRBD1. This sequence was found in a man aged 30-40 years with Graves' ophthalmopathy. The CDR3 loop reads CVSIGQGRVTEAFF. The DNA of the CDR3 is TGTGTCAGCATTGGACAGGGTAGGGTCACTGAAGCTTTCTTT.